This TCR beta chain is drawn from a study of shared clonotypes between healthy human individuals. The team ran DNA from unsorted PBMCs on ten immunoSEQ deep assay plates for sequencing. Per the original methods: There were no quality scores in the junction-only immunoSEQ sequences, so filtering differed. Libraries were prepared by immunoSEQ multiplex PCR; TCRdb keeps only in-frame clonotypes and omits some of them. The V and J calls and the clone size are those of that table, but D and trimming were determined from the DNA. The sample records approximately 460,000 clones, approximately 80% being singletons. The CDR3 sequence is 14 residues long. The V and J ends lost 5 bases and 4 bases, in that order; junction bases with no gene match: 4. CDR1 and CDR2 from the germline V gene are MDHEN and SYDVKM. Worth noting for this clone: Antigen specificity is unknown.

Study-wide points: Depth of sequencing was expected to influence donor clonotype sharing. Collection of samples was limited to blood; tissue repertoires likely differ.

This chain connects TRBV28 to TRBJ1-1, with TRBD1 matching over 10 bases. Sequencing was done on a sample of PBMCs. The clonotype was recovered from a woman aged 40 to 50 in good health. Some clones in this sample may be carry-over from other donors' samples. The CDR3 here is CASSIRTGGTEAFF. For the CDR3, the DNA is TGTGCCAGCAGTATCCGGACAGGGGGCACTGAAGCTTTCTTT.